A selection of T cell receptor beta chains follows, all from one sample in a study of beta chain features in type 1 diabetes. Some clones are missing from TCRdb's copy, which holds only in-frame ones; the method was immunoSEQ multiplex PCR. The table includes almost 350,000 clones, around 7.6% detected once. Sequencing input: central memory CD4+ T cells from blood. Receptor source: a young woman in good health. CDR3s include the opening cysteine and the closing phenylalanine or tryptophan.

v_call	j_call	cdr3_aa
TRBV11-2	TRBJ2-3	CASSFRGWAWTAPTDTQYF
TRBV28	TRBJ1-2	CASSLGQGVDYGYTF
TRBV27	TRBJ2-7	CASSLIVGRNREGGEQYF
TRBV10-3	TRBJ2-3	CASISGSSTDTQYF
TRBV7-9	TRBJ1-2	CASSLAHLGAGYTF
TRBV5-4	TRBJ2-5	CASSLQGAVETQYF
TRBV9	TRBJ1-4	CASSPGQGVRGFEKLFF
TRBV28	TRBJ1-6	CASSLNVGSPLHF
TRBV15	TRBJ1-5	CATSRDPGATYQPQHF
TRBV7-6	TRBJ2-7	CASSLGTAPISYEQYF
TRBV10-1	TRBJ2-1	CASSEDSNNEQFF
TRBV5-1	TRBJ2-1	CASSWTPDDNEQFF
TRBV15	-	CATSRGGQVYEQYF
TRBV7-2	TRBJ2-7	CASSLSPGQGSYEQYF
TRBV28	TRBJ2-4	CASSLLQGNGIQYF
TRBV5-1	TRBJ2-3	CASSPGQGVRTDTQYF
TRBV5-6	TRBJ2-3	CASSITGGGSHTQYF
TRBV18	TRBJ2-5	CASSPPTTQETQYF
TRBV28	TRBJ2-6	CASRPTGTGGSGANVLTF
TRBV6-6	TRBJ2-4	CASRARELAKNIQYF
TRBV7-2	TRBJ2-7	CASSLGGSGRTLVAQYF
TRBV27	TRBJ2-2	CASSSNGGTGELFF
TRBV21-1	TRBJ2-5	CAIPGLAGVSGQETQYF
TRBV2	TRBJ2-1	CASSVIGGTAHEQFF
TRBV27	TRBJ2-3	CASSLMWGSGGAQYF
TRBV28	TRBJ1-2	CASSDRLYGYTF
TRBV6-5	TRBJ2-1	CASSYVPGNEQFF
TRBV7-2	TRBJ2-7	CASSTRTSGPYEQYF
TRBV2	TRBJ2-3	CASSEGSPTDTQYF
TRBV6-5	TRBJ1-2	CASSYAPLNYGYTF
TRBV7-9	TRBJ2-1	CASSQGSGAYNEQFF
TRBV7-8	TRBJ2-5	CASSLVSGLAGGDETQYF
TRBV19	TRBJ1-5	CASSILGGPRSNQPQHF
TRBV5-1	TRBJ2-1	CASSEGLSYNEQFF
TRBV19	TRBJ1-5	CASSSPSGQSGVSQHF
TRBV5-5	TRBJ2-4	CASSLQGESIAKNIQYF
TRBV5-1	TRBJ2-1	CASRKTSGAYNEQFF
TRBV10-3	TRBJ1-4	CAISESGRGEEKLFF
TRBV7-2	TRBJ1-5	CASSFDRAQPQHF
TRBV28	TRBJ2-7	CASSSPGPSYEQYF
TRBV5-1	TRBJ2-7	CASSLEEKEGQGPNSYEQYF
TRBV19	TRBJ1-2	CASSVQTGRVHYGYTF
TRBV4-1	TRBJ1-5	CASSQTHTRDQPQHF